This T cell receptor (beta chain) was identified during a study of CD8+ T cells in alopecia areata. Study overall: Treated patients swallowed 5 to 10 mg of oral tofacitinib twice daily.

Extracted RNA was reverse transcribed into cDNA, the sequencing template. Method: immunoSEQ multiplex PCR; TCRdb's copy keeps in-frame clones and lacks some. This table holds some 100,000 clones, roughly two fifths found once. Looked up from germline, CDR1 is SQVTM and CDR2 is ANQGSEA. The CDR3 contains 13 residues. Trimming removed 4 bases at V and 8 bases at J, with 15 bases between. The V call is TRBV29-1, the J call TRBJ2-4, with D perhaps TRBD1 (6 bases). What was sequenced was CD4+ T cells sorted from blood. This sequence originates from a human donor with alopecia areata. CDR3: CSVVGTKGDIQYF. The CDR3 coding sequence is TGCAGCGTTGTCGGGACAAAGGGTGACATTCAGTACTTC.